The entry below gives a single T cell receptor (beta chain) sequence along with its context. This clone was observed once. The antigen it recognizes is unknown. No qualities accompany the bases; no much larger clone lies one base away. The collaborating institutions used their own protocols to collect whole blood in K2EDTA tubes. For TCRbeta analysis, collaborators shipped samples as frozen whole blood, isolated PBMCs, or DNA extracted from either of those sample types. Deletion took 2 bases off V and 2 bases off J, with a span of 15 bases between the germline ends. As encoded in the germline V gene, CDR1 is SGHVS while CDR2 is FQNEAQ. Counted from cysteine to phenylalanine, this CDR3 has 16 amino acids. Only CDR3 DNA is held: 48 bases, read in frame from base 1. TCRbeta CDR3 regions were amplified from genomic DNA using the immunoSEQ Assay, a bias-controlled multiplex PCR. Regarding the original processing steps: Nucleated cell counts per sample were estimated from amplification of reference gene primers within the assay. To quantify the absolute abundance of each unique TCRbeta CDR3 rearrangement, sequence reads were collapsed and filtered. For each sample, productive Simpson clonality was calculated as the square root of Simpson's diversity index across productive rearrangements. What TCRdb holds here is the immuneACCESS table cut down to in-frame rearrangements. Part of the clones is not present; checked against another copy, under half of the missing clones reflect an unresolved V gene, and the others are unexplained. V, J and clone size were drawn from that table, and D and trimming were deduced from the DNA. In all, the sample holds 230,000 or so clones, and 80% to 90% of those were seen once. Of the sample, just under 20% falls within the top ten clones.

This sample is drawn from a study of blood T cell repertoires in COVID-19 (dated by TCRdb to 2020 to 2021). As for the study more broadly: Samples covering the acute and convalescent phases of COVID-19 were provided by collaborators in the United States, Italy and Spain. The prospective study material was composed of cDNA or gDNA derived from T cells, B-cell-depleted T cells, or PBMCs. Subjects who had been exposed to COVID-19, were actively infected with it, or had recovered from it provided the deeply sampled blood TCRbeta repertoires that made up the dataset. The repertoires were made available in a free public database intended to serve as a resource for research on the immune response to SARS-CoV-2. Samples came from the ongoing ImmuneRACE study (first 160 participants) plus 1,254 subjects from 6 global collaborators. Sample metadata almost always included a de-identified subject ID, COVID-19 status, age in years and sex. HLA class I and class II types, where available, came from metadata supplied by the sample provider rather than from assay-based typing. Overall results and qualifications from the work: How much clinical and demographic metadata was included differed by source and by participant, and the metadata was provided uncurated.

The V gene is TRBV7-8 and the J gene is TRBJ2-5; TRBD2 is a weak D gene call, 6 bases matching. This TCR was recovered from a man aged 30 to 45 with active or convalescent COVID-19. Material for sequencing was peripheral blood. The DNA is TGTGCCAGCAGCTTATTGTCGGGAGAGGGGCAAGAGACCCAGTACTTC. It is translated as CASSLLSGEGQETQYF.